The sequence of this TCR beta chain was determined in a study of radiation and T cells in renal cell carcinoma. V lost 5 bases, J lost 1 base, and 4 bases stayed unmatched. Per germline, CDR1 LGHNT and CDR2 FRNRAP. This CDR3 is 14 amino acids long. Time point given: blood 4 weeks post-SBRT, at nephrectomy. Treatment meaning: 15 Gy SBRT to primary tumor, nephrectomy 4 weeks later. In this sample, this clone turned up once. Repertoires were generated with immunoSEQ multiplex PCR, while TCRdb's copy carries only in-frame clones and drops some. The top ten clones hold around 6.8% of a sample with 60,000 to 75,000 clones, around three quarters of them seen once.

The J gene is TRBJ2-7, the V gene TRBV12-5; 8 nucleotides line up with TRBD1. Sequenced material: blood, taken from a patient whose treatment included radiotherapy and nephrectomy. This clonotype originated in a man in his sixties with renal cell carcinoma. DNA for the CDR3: TGTGCTAGTGGTCTCGGACAGGGTTCCTACGAGCAGTACTTC. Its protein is CASGLGQGSYEQYF.